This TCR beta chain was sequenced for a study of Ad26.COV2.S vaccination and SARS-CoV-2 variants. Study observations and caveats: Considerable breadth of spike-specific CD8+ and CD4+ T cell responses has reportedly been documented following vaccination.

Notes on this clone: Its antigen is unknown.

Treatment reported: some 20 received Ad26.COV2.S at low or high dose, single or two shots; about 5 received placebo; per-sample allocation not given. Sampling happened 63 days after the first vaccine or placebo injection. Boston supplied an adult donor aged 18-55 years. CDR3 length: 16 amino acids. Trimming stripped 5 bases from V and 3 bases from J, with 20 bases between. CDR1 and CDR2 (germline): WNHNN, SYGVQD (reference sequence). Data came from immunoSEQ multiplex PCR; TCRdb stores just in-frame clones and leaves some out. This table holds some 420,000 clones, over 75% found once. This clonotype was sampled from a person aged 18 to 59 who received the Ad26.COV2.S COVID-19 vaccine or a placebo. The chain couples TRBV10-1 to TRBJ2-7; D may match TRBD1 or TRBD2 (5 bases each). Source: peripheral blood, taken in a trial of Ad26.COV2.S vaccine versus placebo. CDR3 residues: CASSTLSGTKHYEQYF. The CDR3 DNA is TGCGCCAGCAGTACTCTCTCCGGGACCAAACACTACGAGCAGTACTTC.